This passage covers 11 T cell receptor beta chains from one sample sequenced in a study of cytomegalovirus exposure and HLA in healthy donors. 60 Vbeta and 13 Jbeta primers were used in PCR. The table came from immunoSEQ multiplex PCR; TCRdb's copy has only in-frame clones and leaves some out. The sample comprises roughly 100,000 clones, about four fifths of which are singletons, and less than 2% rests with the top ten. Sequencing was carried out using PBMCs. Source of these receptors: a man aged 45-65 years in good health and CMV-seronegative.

The CDR3, as DNA: TGCGCCAGCAAGGGACTTACGCGGGAGACCCAGTACTTC. Its protein product is CASKGLTRETQYF. The V call is TRBV5-1, the J call TRBJ2-5; TRBD2 is a possible D gene (6 bases). In germline, CDR1 is SGHRS, CDR2 YFSETQ. This CDR3 spans 13 amino acids. With 6 bases removed from V and 5 bases from J, the gap between germline ends came to 14 bases.

The CDR3 sequence: CASSFAFQGNSPLHF. The CDR3 DNA sequence: TGTGCCAGCAGCTTTGCTTTCCAGGGTAATTCACCCCTCCACTTT. V usage is TRBV7-2 and J usage is TRBJ1-6, with D perhaps matching TRBD1 (5 bases). V was shortened by 3 bases and J by 6 bases, with 12 bases between the two germline ends. CDR3 size: 15 residues. Germline assignment: CDR1 SGHTA and CDR2 FQGNSA.

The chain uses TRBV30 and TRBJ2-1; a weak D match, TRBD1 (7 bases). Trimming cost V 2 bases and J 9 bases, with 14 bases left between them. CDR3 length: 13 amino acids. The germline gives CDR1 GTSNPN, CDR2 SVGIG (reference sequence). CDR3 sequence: CAWSRQGGGEQFF. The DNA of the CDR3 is TGTGCCTGGAGTCGCCAGGGGGGCGGTGAGCAGTTCTTC.

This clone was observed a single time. CDR3 DNA sequence: TGTGCCAGCAGCTTTGGTAGGGACAGGGGGAGCTCCTATAATTCACCCCTCCACTTT. Protein sequence: CASSFGRDRGSSYNSPLHF. The chain is built from TRBV5-4 and TRBJ1-6; 11 bases are shared with TRBD1. Germline-derived CDR1 and CDR2 are SGHNT and YYREEE (reference sequence). With 2 bases clipped from V and 0 bases from J, the junction kept 7 bases outside the gene matches. The CDR3 covers 19 residues.

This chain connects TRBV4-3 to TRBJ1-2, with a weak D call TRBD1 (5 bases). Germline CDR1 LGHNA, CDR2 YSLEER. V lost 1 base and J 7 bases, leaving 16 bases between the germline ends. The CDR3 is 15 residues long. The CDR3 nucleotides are TGCGCCAGCAGCCAAGTTCTCCCAGGGCTGCGTGGCTACACCTTC. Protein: CASSQVLPGLRGYTF.

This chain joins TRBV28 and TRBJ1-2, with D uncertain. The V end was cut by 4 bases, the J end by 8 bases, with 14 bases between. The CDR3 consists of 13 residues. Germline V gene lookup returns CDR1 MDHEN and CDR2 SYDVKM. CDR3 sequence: CASSSPTERGYTF. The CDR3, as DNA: TGTGCCAGCAGTTCGCCGACTGAAAGAGGCTACACCTTC.

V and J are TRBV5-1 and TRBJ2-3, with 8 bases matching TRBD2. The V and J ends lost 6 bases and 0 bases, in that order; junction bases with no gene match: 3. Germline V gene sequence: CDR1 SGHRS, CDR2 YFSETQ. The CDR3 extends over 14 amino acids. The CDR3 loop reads CASTGGVSTDTQYF. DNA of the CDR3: TGCGCCAGCACCGGGGGGGTAAGCACAGATACGCAGTATTTT.

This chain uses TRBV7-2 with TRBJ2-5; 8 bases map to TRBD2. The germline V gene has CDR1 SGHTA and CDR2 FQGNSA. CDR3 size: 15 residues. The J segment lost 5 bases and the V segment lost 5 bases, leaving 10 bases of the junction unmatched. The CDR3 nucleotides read TGTGCCAGCAGCCTGGACCGGGGGGGCGGGGAGACCCAGTACTTC. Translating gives CASSLDRGGGETQYF. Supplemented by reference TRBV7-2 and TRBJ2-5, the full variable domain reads GAGVSQSPSNKVTEKGKDVELRCDPISGHTALYWYRQSLGQGLEFLIYFQGNSAPDKSGLPSDRFSAERTGGSVSTLTIQRTQQEDSAVYLCASSLDRGGGETQYFGPGTRLLVL.

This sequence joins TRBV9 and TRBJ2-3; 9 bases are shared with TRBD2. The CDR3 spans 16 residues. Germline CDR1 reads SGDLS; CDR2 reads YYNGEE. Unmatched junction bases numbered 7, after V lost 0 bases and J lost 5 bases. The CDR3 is CASSVGVAGGLDTQYF. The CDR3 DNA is TGTGCCAGCAGCGTAGGAGTTGCGGGGGGGCTAGATACGCAGTATTTT.

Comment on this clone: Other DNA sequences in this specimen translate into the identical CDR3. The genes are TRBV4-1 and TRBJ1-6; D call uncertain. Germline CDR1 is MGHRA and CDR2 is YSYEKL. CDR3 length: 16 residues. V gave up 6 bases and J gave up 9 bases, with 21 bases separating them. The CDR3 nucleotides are TGCGCCAGCAGTCAGCAGGACTTTCGATCCGGTTCACCCCTCCACTTT. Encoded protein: CASSQQDFRSGSPLHF.

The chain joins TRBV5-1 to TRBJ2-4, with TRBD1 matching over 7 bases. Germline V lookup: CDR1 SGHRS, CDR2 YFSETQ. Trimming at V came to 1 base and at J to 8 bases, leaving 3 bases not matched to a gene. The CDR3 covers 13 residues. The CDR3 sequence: CASSLNQGDIQYF. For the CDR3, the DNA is TGCGCCAGCAGCTTGAATCAGGGGGACATTCAGTACTTC.